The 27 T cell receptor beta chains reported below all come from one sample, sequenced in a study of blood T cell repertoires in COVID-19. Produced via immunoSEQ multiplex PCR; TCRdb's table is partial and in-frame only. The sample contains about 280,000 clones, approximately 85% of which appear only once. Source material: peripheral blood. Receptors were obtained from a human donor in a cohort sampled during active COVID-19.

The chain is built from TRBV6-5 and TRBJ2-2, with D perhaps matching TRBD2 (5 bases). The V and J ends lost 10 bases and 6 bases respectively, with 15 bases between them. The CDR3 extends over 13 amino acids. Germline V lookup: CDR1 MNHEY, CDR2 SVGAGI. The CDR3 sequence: CATRNRESGELFF. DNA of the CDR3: TGTGCCACCCGGAATAGGGAGTCCGGGGAGCTGTTTTTT.

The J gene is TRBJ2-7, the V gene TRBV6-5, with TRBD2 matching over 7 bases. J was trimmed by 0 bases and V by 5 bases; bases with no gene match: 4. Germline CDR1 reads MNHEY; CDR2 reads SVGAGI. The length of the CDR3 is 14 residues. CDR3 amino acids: CASSSLAVSYEQYF. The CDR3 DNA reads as TGTGCCAGCAGTAGCCTAGCGGTCTCCTACGAGCAGTACTTC.

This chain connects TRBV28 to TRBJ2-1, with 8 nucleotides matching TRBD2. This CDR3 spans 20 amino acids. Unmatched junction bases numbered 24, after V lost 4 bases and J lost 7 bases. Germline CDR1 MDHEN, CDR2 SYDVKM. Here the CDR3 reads CASSSSSWSREGLGHNEQFF. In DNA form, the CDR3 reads TGTGCCAGCAGTTCCTCCTCGTGGTCCAGGGAGGGACTAGGTCATAATGAGCAGTTCTTC.

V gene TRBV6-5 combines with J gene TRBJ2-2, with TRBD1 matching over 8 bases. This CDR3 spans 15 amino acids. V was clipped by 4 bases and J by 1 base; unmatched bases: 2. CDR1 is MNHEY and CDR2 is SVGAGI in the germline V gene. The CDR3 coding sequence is TGTGCCAGCAGTTGGGGGACAGGGAACACCGGGGAGCTGTTTTTT. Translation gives CASSWGTGNTGELFF.

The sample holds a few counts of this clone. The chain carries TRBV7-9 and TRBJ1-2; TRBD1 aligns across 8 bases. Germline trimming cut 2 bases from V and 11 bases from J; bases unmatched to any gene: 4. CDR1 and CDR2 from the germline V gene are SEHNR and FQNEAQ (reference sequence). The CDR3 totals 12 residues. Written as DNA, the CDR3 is TGTGCCAGCAGCTTACGACAGGGGTGGTACACCTTC. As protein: CASSLRQGWYTF.

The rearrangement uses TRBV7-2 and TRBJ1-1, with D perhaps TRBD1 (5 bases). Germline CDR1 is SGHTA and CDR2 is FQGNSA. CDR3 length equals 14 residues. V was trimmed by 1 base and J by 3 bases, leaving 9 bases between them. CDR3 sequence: CASSLEAGYTEAFF. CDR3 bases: TGTGCCAGCAGCTTAGAGGCAGGGTACACTGAAGCTTTCTTT.

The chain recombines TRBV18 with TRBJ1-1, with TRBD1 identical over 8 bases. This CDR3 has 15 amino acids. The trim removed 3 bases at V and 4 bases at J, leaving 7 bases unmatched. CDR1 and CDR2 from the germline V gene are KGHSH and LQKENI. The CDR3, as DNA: TGTGCCAGCTCACCTGTCCCGGGACAGGTCACTGAAGCTTTCTTT. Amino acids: CASSPVPGQVTEAFF.

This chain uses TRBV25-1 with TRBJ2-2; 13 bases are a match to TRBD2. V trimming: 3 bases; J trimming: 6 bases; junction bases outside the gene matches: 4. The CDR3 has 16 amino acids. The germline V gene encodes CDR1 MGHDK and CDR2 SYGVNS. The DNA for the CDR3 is TGTGCCAGCAGTGACCCAGGACTAGCGGGAGCCGGGGAGCTGTTTTTT. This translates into CASSDPGLAGAGELFF.

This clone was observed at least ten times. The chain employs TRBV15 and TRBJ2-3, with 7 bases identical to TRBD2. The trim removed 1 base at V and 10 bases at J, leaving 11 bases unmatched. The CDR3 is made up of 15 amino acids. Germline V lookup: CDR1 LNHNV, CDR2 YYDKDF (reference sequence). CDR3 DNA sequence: TGTGCCACCAGCAGAGGCGGCGGGAGCAACTCCCCGCAGTATTTT. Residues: CATSRGGGSNSPQYF. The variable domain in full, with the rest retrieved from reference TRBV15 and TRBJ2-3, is DAMVIQNPRYQVTQFGKPVTLSCSQTLNHNVMYWYQQKSSQAPKLLFHYYDKDFNNEADTPDNFQSRRPNTSFCFLDIRSPGLGDTAMYLCATSRGGGSNSPQYFGPGTRLTVL.

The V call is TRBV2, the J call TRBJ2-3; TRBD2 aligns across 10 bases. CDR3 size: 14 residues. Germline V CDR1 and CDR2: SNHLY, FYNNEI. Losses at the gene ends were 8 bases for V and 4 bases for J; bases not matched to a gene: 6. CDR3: CASLPGTSADTQYF. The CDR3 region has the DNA TGTGCCAGCCTACCTGGGACTAGCGCAGATACGCAGTATTTT.

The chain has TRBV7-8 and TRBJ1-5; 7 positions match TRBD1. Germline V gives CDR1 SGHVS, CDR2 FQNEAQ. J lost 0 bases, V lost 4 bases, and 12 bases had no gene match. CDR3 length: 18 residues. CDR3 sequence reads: CASSSTGQQFYSNQPQHF. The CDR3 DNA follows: TGTGCCAGCAGCTCAACGGGACAGCAATTTTATAGCAATCAGCCCCAGCATTTT.

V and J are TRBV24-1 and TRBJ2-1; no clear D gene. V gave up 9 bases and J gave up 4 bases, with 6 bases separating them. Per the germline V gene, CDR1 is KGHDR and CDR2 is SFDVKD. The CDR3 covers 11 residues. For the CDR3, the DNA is TGTGCCACCGGCGGATACAATGAGCAGTTCTTC. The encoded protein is CATGGYNEQFF.

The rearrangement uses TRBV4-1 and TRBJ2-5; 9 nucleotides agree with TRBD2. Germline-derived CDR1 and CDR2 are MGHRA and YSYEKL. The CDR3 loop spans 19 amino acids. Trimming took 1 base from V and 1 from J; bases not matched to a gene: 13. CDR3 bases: TGCGCCAGCAGCCAAGTTTTAGTAATGGGTAGCGGGGGCCAAGAGACCCAGTACTTC. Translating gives CASSQVLVMGSGGQETQYF.

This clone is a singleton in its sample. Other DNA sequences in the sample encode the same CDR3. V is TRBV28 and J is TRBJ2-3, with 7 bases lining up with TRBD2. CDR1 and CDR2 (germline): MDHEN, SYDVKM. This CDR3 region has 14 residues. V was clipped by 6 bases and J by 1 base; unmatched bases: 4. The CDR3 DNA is TGTGCCAGCAGCCTCCGGGGGGGCACAGATACGCAGTATTTT. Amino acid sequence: CASSLRGGTDTQYF.

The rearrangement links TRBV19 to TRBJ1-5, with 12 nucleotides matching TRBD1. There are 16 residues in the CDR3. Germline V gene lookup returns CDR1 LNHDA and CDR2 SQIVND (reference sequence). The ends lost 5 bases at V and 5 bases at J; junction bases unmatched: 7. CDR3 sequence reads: CASSAGTGGAYQPQHF. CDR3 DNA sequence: TGTGCCAGTAGTGCGGGGACAGGGGGCGCGTATCAGCCCCAGCATTTT.

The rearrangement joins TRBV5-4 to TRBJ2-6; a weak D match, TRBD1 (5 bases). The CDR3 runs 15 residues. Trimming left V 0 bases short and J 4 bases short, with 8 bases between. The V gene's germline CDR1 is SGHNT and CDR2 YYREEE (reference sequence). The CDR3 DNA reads TGTGCCAGCAGCTTGGGGCAGGGAGGGGCCAACGTCCTGACTTTC. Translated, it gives CASSLGQGGANVLTF.

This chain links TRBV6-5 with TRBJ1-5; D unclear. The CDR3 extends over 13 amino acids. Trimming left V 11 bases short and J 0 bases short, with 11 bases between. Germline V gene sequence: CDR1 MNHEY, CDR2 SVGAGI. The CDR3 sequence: CAGRWYSNQPQHF. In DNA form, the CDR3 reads TGTGCCGGGAGATGGTATAGCAATCAGCCCCAGCATTTT.

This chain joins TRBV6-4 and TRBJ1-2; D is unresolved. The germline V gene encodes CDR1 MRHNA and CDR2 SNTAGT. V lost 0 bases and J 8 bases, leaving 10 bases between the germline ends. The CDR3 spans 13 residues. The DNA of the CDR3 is TGTGCCAGCAGTGACTCAGCCGGAGACGGCTACACCTTC. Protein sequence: CASSDSAGDGYTF.

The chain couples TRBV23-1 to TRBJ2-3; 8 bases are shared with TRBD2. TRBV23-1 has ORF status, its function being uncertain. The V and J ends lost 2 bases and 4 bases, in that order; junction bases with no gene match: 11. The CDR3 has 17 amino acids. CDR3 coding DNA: TGCGCCAGCAGTCAAATCGGGAGGGCCGCTGTTCCAGATACGCAGTATTTT. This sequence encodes CASSQIGRAAVPDTQYF.

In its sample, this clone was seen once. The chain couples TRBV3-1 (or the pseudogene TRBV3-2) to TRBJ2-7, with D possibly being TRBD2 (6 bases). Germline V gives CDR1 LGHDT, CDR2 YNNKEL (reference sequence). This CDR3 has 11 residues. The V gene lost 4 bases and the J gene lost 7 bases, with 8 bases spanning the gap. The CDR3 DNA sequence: TGTGCCAGCAGCCTCCGGGGGGAGCAGTACTTC. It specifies CASSLRGEQYF.

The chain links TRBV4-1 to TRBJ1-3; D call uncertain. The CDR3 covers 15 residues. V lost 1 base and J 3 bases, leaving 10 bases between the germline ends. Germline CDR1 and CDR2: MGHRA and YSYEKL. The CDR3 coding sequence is TGCGCCAGCAGCCAAGTGGCGGGAGGTGGAAACACCATATATTTT. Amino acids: CASSQVAGGGNTIYF.

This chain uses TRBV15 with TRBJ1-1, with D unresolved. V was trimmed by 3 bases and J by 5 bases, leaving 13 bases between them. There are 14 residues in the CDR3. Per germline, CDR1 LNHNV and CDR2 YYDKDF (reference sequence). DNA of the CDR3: TGTGCCACCAGCAGGCCCGACCGGGGAACTGAAGCTTTCTTT. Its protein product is CATSRPDRGTEAFF.

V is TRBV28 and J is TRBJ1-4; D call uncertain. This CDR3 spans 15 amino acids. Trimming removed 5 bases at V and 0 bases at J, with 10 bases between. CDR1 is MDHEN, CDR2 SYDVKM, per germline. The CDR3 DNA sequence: TGTGCCAGCAGTAGGAGGTTGGCAACTAATGAAAAACTGTTTTTT. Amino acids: CASSRRLATNEKLFF.

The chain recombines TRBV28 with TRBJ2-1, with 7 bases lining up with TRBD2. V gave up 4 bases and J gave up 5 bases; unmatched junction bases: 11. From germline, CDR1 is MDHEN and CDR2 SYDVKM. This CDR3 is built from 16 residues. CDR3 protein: CASSSAGSGENNEQFF. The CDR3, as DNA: TGTGCCAGCAGTTCCGCAGGAAGCGGGGAAAACAATGAGCAGTTCTTC. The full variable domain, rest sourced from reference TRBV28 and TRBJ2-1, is DVKVTQSSRYLVKRTGEKVFLECVQDMDHENMFWYRQDPGLGLRLIYFSYDVKMKEKGDIPEGYSVSREKKERFSLILESASTNQTSMYLCASSSAGSGENNEQFFGPGTRLTVL.

CDR3 sequence: CASSWTSGTDTQYF. The CDR3 DNA reads TGTGCCAGCAGTTGGACTAGCGGAACAGATACGCAGTATTTT. V is TRBV2 and J is TRBJ2-3, with TRBD2 matching 10 bases. V lost 5 bases, J lost 3 bases, and 2 bases stayed unmatched. This CDR3 is 14 amino acids long. CDR1 SNHLY and CDR2 FYNNEI come from the germline V gene.

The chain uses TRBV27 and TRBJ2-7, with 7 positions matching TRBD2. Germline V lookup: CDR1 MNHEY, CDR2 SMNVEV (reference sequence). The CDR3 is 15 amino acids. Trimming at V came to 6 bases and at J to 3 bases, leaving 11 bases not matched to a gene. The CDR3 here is CASRRGGRSIYEQYF. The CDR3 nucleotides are TGTGCCAGCAGAAGGGGCGGGAGATCCATCTACGAGCAGTACTTC.

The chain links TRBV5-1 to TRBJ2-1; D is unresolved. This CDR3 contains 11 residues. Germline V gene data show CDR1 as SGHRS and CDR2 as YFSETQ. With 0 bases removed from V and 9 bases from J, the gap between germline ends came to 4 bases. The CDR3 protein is CASSLAGEQFF. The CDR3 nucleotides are TGCGCCAGCAGCTTGGCCGGTGAGCAGTTCTTC.